The clone carrying this T cell receptor (beta chain) was counted ten times or more. The antigen remains unidentified. This specimen belongs to a study of CD8 T cells in ankylosing spondylitis. TCRdb analysed the 5' RACE reads with MiXCR anew, one entry per CDR3 protein. The sample holds some 840,000 distinct CDR3 sequences, about 10% seen once. Trimming stripped 9 bases from V and 10 bases from J, with 15 bases between. The CDR3 runs 12 residues. CDR1 KGHDR and CDR2 SFDVKD come from the germline V gene. Findings of the study overall: Characteristic of ankylosing spondylitis blood, it appeared, was a TCR beta motif comprising about eight highly homologous variants.

The TCR comes from a male donor with ankylosing spondylitis. The source material was blood, either unsorted or a sorted T cell fraction (not recorded which). V usage is TRBV24-1 and J usage is TRBJ2-1, with D maybe TRBD1 (6 bases). CDR3 bases: TGTGCCACCGAGCATAAAGGGGGAGAGCAGTTCTTC. This codes for CATEHKGGEQFF.